This is a list of T cell receptor beta chains from one sample in a study of blood T cell repertoires in COVID-19. Sequencing used immunoSEQ multiplex PCR; TCRdb keeps in-frame clones, though not all of them. The table has approximately 170,000 clones, 65% to 90% seen once. The sequenced material came from peripheral blood. The receptors derive from a man aged 45-60 years with active or convalescent COVID-19. Each CDR3 is given with its conserved first and last residue. Fields, in order: D gene, V gene, clone size, J gene, CDR3 protein, CDR3 DNA. A D gene is named only where the DNA matches it firmly. Where a row states a size, it is once, few, many or the class of an expanded clone; other rows omit it.

NA	TRBV12-3/TRBV12-4	NA	TRBJ1-2	CASSSSGGYGYTF	NA
NA	TRBV2	NA	TRBJ1-4	CASSELVTATNEKLFF	TGTGCCAGCAGTGAATTGGTGACAGCAACTAATGAAAAACTGTTTTTT
TRBD2	TRBV25-1	NA	TRBJ2-1	CASSGPGGGADIHEQFF	TGTGCCAGCAGTGGTCCAGGCGGGGGGGCCGATATACATGAGCAGTTCTTC
NA	TRBV18	NA	TRBJ2-5	CASSPLPLAGSQETQYF	TGTGCCAGCTCACCACTACCCCTAGCAGGTAGCCAAGAGACCCAGTACTTC
NA	TRBV11-2	NA	TRBJ2-7	CASSFAASEQYF	TGTGCCAGCAGCTTTGCGGCCTCCGAGCAGTACTTC
TRBD1	TRBV7-9	NA	TRBJ1-5	CASSFKGTGSRAQPQHF	TGTGCCAGCAGCTTTAAGGGGACAGGTAGCCGGGCCCAGCCCCAGCATTTT
TRBD1	TRBV5-6	NA	TRBJ1-1	CASRDRDFGPEAFF	TGTGCCAGCAGGGACAGGGATTTCGGCCCTGAAGCTTTCTTT
TRBD2	TRBV5-1	NA	TRBJ2-7	CASSSAGAGGNEQYF	TGCGCCAGCAGCTCGGCCGGGGCGGGGGGAAACGAGCAGTACTTC
NA	TRBV23-1	NA	TRBJ2-7	CASSQSRRGKYEQYF	TGCGCCAGCAGTCAATCCCGGAGAGGCAAGTACGAGCAGTACTTC
NA	TRBV12-5	NA	TRBJ1-6	CASFAGQGSYNSPLHF	TGTGCTAGTTTTGCGGGCCAGGGGTCCTATAATTCACCCCTCCACTTT
TRBD1	TRBV2	NA	TRBJ1-5	CASGQGQGDPPQHF	TGTGCCAGCGGCCAGGGACAGGGGGACCCGCCCCAGCATTTT
TRBD2	TRBV11-3	NA	TRBJ2-1	CASSWGLAHYNEQFF	TGTGCCAGCAGCTGGGGACTAGCGCACTACAATGAGCAGTTCTTC
TRBD1	TRBV27	NA	TRBJ1-4	CASSLSGWGQTPEKLFF	TGTGCCAGCAGTTTATCGGGCTGGGGACAGACTCCTGAAAAACTGTTTTTT
NA	TRBV5-1	once	TRBJ1-4	CASHGGSTNEKLFF	TGCGCCAGCCACGGTGGTTCAACTAATGAAAAACTGTTTTTT
NA	TRBV15	NA	TRBJ1-5	CATSREGGSNQPQHF	TGTGCCACCAGCAGAGAGGGGGGTAGCAATCAGCCCCAGCATTTT
TRBD2	TRBV7-2	NA	TRBJ2-7	CASSLSGGNYEQYF	TGTGCCAGCAGCTTAAGCGGGGGCAATTACGAGCAGTACTTC
TRBD1	TRBV12-5	NA	TRBJ1-3	CASGLLSGQGSGNTIYF	TGTGCTAGTGGTTTGCTTAGCGGACAGGGCTCTGGAAACACCATATATTTT
NA	TRBV7-9	NA	TRBJ2-3	CASTLTDTQYF	TGTGCCAGCACCCTCACAGATACGCAGTATTTT
NA	TRBV30	once	TRBJ1-5	CAWSVPGPGQPQHF	TGTGCCTGGAGTGTACCCGGGCCGGGGCAGCCCCAGCATTTT
NA	TRBV19	NA	TRBJ1-4	CASIEGGEEKLFF	TGTGCCAGTATTGAGGGAGGGGAGGAAAAACTGTTTTTT
TRBD1	TRBV7-9	NA	TRBJ1-1	CASRPKPGQGALNTEAFF	TGTGCCAGCAGACCAAAACCGGGACAGGGCGCCTTGAACACTGAAGCTTTCTTT
NA	TRBV6-2/TRBV6-3	once	TRBJ1-1	CASSYLGEDTEAFF	TGTGCCAGCAGTTATCTAGGGGAGGACACTGAAGCTTTCTTT
NA	TRBV24-1	NA	TRBJ2-5	CATSDLGLEETQYF	TGTGCCACCAGTGATTTGGGCCTAGAAGAGACCCAGTACTTC
TRBD2	TRBV13	NA	TRBJ2-7	CASSRRTSGGQYF	TGTGCCAGCAGCCGCAGGACTAGCGGAGGGCAGTACTTC
TRBD2	TRBV7-9	NA	TRBJ2-7	CASSPVAGLNYEQYF	TGTGCCAGCAGCCCTGTAGCGGGACTTAACTACGAGCAGTACTTC
TRBD2	TRBV6-1	NA	TRBJ2-3	CASSEIAGGTDTQYF	TGTGCCAGCAGTGAAATAGCGGGAGGGACAGATACGCAGTATTTT
NA	TRBV6-1	NA	TRBJ1-1	CASSEEDQNTEAFF	TGTGCCAGCAGTGAGGAGGATCAGAACACTGAAGCTTTCTTT
TRBD1	TRBV5-1	NA	TRBJ1-1	CASSLGTGNVEAFF	TGCGCCAGCAGCCTCGGGACAGGGAATGTTGAAGCTTTCTTT
TRBD1	TRBV13	NA	TRBJ1-3	CASRGQGEISGNTIYF	TGTGCCAGCAGGGGACAGGGTGAGATCTCTGGAAACACCATATATTTT
TRBD2	TRBV9	NA	TRBJ2-3	CASSGHPTDTQYF	TGTGCCAGTAGCGGGCACCCCACAGATACGCAGTATTTT
TRBD2	TRBV4-2	NA	TRBJ2-5	CASSPVPVAGGPVTQYF	TGTGCCAGCAGCCCGGTACCCGTAGCGGGGGGGCCGGTGACCCAGTACTTC
NA	TRBV4-1	once	TRBJ2-2	CASSPWGQGRTGELFF	TGCGCCAGCAGCCCTTGGGGTCAGGGTCGCACCGGGGAGCTGTTTTTT
TRBD1	TRBV5-4	NA	TRBJ1-1	CASSSPGQEAFF	TGTGCCAGCAGCTCTCCGGGACAGGAAGCTTTCTTT
TRBD1	TRBV9	NA	TRBJ1-6	CASSVVGSGTGVSPLHF	TGTGCCAGCAGCGTAGTCGGATCCGGGACAGGGGTTTCACCCCTCCACTTT
TRBD1	TRBV30	NA	TRBJ2-5	CAWRHLGQATETQYF	TGTGCCTGGAGGCACCTGGGACAGGCAACAGAGACCCAGTACTTC
TRBD2	TRBV18	NA	TRBJ2-1	CASSTSGSGYNEQFF	TGTGCCAGCTCCACTAGCGGGAGCGGGTACAATGAGCAGTTCTTC
NA	TRBV7-6	once	TRBJ1-6	CASSSQEGSPLHF	TGTGCCAGCAGCTCTCAGGAGGGTTCACCCCTCCACTTT
TRBD1	TRBV7-2	NA	TRBJ2-3	CASRGQGAADTQYF	TGTGCCAGCAGGGGACAGGGGGCCGCAGATACGCAGTATTTT
TRBD2	TRBV23-1	once	TRBJ2-2	CASSPGLAGRINTGELFF	TGCGCCAGCAGTCCGGGACTAGCGGGCCGTATTAACACCGGGGAGCTGTTTTTT
TRBD1	TRBV6-2/TRBV6-3	once	TRBJ2-2	CASSPGQGASGELFF	TGTGCCAGCAGCCCGGGACAGGGGGCTTCCGGGGAGCTGTTTTTT
NA	TRBV6-6	NA	TRBJ2-7	CASRGGPYEQYF	TGTGCCAGCAGGGGGGGGCCCTACGAGCAGTACTTC
TRBD1	TRBV18	once	TRBJ2-2	CASSPPTGGSFSGELFF	TGTGCCAGCTCACCGCCGACAGGGGGCAGTTTTTCCGGGGAGCTGTTTTTT
NA	TRBV4-2	NA	TRBJ2-7	CASSQVFRGPYEQYF	TGTGCCAGCAGCCAAGTTTTTAGAGGGCCCTACGAGCAGTACTTC
TRBD1	TRBV7-3	NA	TRBJ1-2	CASSPGTGWGYTF	TGTGCCAGCAGCCCTGGGACAGGGTGGGGCTACACCTTC
TRBD1	TRBV3-1/TRBV3-2	NA	TRBJ1-3	CASSRDRVSGNTIYF	TGTGCCAGCAGTCGAGACAGGGTCTCTGGAAACACCATATATTTT
TRBD1	TRBV5-5	NA	TRBJ2-2	CASSIHRGLSTGELFF	TGTGCCAGCAGCATTCACAGGGGGCTGAGCACCGGGGAGCTGTTTTTT
TRBD1	TRBV9	NA	TRBJ1-2	CASSLGQGANYGYTF	TGTGCCAGCAGCCTTGGACAGGGCGCTAACTATGGCTACACCTTC
NA	TRBV7-2	NA	TRBJ1-1	CASSLKERTEAFF	TGTGCCAGCAGCTTGAAGGAGCGCACTGAAGCTTTCTTT
TRBD1	TRBV5-1	NA	TRBJ1-1	CASSLTQGAGTEAFF	TGCGCCAGCAGCTTGACCCAGGGGGCGGGGACTGAAGCTTTCTTT
TRBD1	TRBV6-5	NA	TRBJ1-2	CASSYSGQGVGYGYTF	TGTGCCAGCAGTTACTCGGGTCAGGGGGTCGGCTATGGCTACACCTTC
NA	TRBV3-1/TRBV3-2	NA	TRBJ2-3	CASSHLASTDTQYF	TGTGCCAGCAGCCATTTGGCTAGCACAGATACGCAGTATTTT